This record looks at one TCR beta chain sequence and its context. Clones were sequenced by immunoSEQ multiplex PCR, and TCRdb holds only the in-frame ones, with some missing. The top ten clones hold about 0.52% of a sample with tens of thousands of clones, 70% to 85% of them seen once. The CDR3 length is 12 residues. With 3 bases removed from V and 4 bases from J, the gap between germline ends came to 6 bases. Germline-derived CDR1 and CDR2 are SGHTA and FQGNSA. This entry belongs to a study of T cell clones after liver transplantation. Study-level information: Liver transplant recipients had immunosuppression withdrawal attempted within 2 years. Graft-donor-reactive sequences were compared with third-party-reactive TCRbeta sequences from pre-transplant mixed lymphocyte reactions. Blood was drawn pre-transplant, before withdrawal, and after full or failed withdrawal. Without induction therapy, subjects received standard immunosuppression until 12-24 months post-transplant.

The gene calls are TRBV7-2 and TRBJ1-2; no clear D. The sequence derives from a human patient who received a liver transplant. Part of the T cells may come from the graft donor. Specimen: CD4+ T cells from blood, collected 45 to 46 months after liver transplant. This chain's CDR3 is CASSFGSYGYTF. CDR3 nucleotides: TGTGCCAGCAGCTTTGGCAGCTATGGCTACACCTTC.